Listed here are 15 T cell receptor beta chains from one sample, sequenced in a study of T-cell reconstitution after alpha-beta-depleted transplantation in children. The authors prepared the TCRbeta library with unique molecular identifiers. A single record per CDR3 protein comes from TCRdb applying MiXCR to the PCR reads. The table lists approximately 240,000 distinct CDR3 sequences, about 11% of them singletons. Here the sequenced sample was PBMCs, taken before TCRalphabeta/CD19-depleted stem cell transplant. These receptors all stem from a child under two years old with acute myeloid leukemia, due to receive a stem cell transplant.

As concerns this clonotype: Being one base from a much bigger clone, this may be a read error. The chain uses TRBV15 and TRBJ1-4, with D perhaps TRBD1 (5 bases). Looked up from germline, CDR1 is LNHNV and CDR2 is YYDKDF (reference sequence). This CDR3 is 17 amino acids long. Here the CDR3 DNA reads TGTGCCGCCAGCAGGACAAAAATGGGGGGTGGAAATGAAAAACTGTTTTTT. Translating it yields CAASRTKMGGGNEKLFF.

J is TRBJ2-1 and V is TRBV6-2 or TRBV6-3; possibly TRBD2 for D (5 bases). The CDR3 runs 17 residues. Trimming shortened V by 2 bases and J by 4 bases, and 18 bases separated the two germline ends. Germline V gene data show CDR1 as MNHEY and CDR2 as SVGEGT. CDR3 nucleotide sequence: TGTGCCAGCAGTTACGCGCAGCAGAGGGCTTTTTACAATGAGCAGTTCTTC. Protein: CASSYAQQRAFYNEQFF.

In its sample, this clonotype was seen many times. J is TRBJ2-5 and V is TRBV4-3; no definite D call. CDR1 LGHNA and CDR2 YSLEER come from the germline V gene. The length of the CDR3 is 13 residues. Trimming took 1 base from V and 5 from J, leaving 8 bases between them. CDR3 in amino acids: CASSQAVKETQYF. The CDR3 DNA reads as TGCGCCAGCAGCCAAGCAGTTAAGGAGACCCAGTACTTC.

This chain joins TRBV4-2 and TRBJ2-3; TRBD1 matches 10 bases. With 3 bases clipped from V and 4 bases from J, the junction kept 7 bases outside the gene matches. Germline values: CDR1 LGHNA, CDR2 YNFKEQ. The CDR3 is made up of 16 amino acids. CDR3 protein: CASSQGGQGRADTQYF. The CDR3 DNA follows: TGTGCCAGCAGCCAGGGGGGACAGGGGCGCGCAGATACGCAGTATTTT.

This clonotype was seen many times. The V gene is TRBV19, the J gene TRBJ2-3; unclear D gene. The CDR3 length is 12 residues. Looked up from germline, CDR1 is LNHDA and CDR2 is SQIVND (reference sequence). V lost 6 bases, J lost 4 bases, and 8 bases lay in between. The CDR3 is CASSQMPDTQYF. In DNA, the CDR3 is TGTGCCAGTAGCCAAATGCCAGATACGCAGTATTTT.

This clonotype was recorded many times. The chain carries TRBV28 and TRBJ2-3, with D tentatively TRBD2 (6 bases). V lost 2 bases to trimming and J lost 2 bases, with 14 bases between them. CDR1 and CDR2 from the germline V gene are MDHEN and SYDVKM. The CDR3 length is 16 residues. The DNA of the CDR3 is TGTGCCAGCAGTTTAATTGAGACTAGGCCCACAGATACGCAGTATTTT. This gives the protein CASSLIETRPTDTQYF.

The J gene is TRBJ2-3, the V gene TRBV15; 10 positions agree with TRBD2. Looked up from germline, CDR1 is LNHNV and CDR2 is YYDKDF (reference sequence). Trimming at V came to 5 bases and at J to 2 bases, leaving 7 bases not matched to a gene. The CDR3 is made up of 16 amino acids. DNA of the CDR3: TGTGCCACCAGCGGACGGACTAGCGGTTACACAGATACGCAGTATTTT. Protein product: CATSGRTSGYTDTQYF. The full variable domain, its missing parts supplied by reference TRBV15 and TRBJ2-3, is DAMVIQNPRYQVTQFGKPVTLSCSQTLNHNVMYWYQQKSSQAPKLLFHYYDKDFNNEADTPDNFQSRRPNTSFCFLDIRSPGLGDTAMYLCATSGRTSGYTDTQYFGPGTRLTVL.

This clonotype was seen a handful of times. The chain is built from TRBV28 and TRBJ2-2; the D gene could be TRBD1 or TRBD2 (5 bases each). Germline assignment: CDR1 MDHEN and CDR2 SYDVKM. V lost 6 bases to trimming and J lost 7 bases, with 18 bases between them. This CDR3 comprises 15 residues. CDR3: CASRPEGTPYGELFF. Here the CDR3 DNA reads TGTGCCAGCAGGCCCGAGGGGACCCCCTACGGGGAGCTGTTTTTT.

This clonotype came up many times. The genes are TRBV7-6 and TRBJ2-1; D not certain. Trimming removed 5 bases at V and 9 bases at J, with 14 bases between. Germline CDR1 and CDR2: SGHVS and FNYEAQ. The CDR3 totals 13 residues. CDR3 DNA: TGTGCCAGCAGCCAACGACTGCGCGGTGAGCAGTTCTTC. Residues: CASSQRLRGEQFF.

This clonotype was detected many times. The chain has TRBV6-2 or TRBV6-3 and TRBJ2-3, with 8 bases matching TRBD2. V shed 6 bases, J shed 3 bases, and the junction held 5 bases outside the gene matches. The CDR3 spans 14 residues. Germline V gene data show CDR1 as MNHEY and CDR2 as SVGEGT. The CDR3 reads CASRIAGFTDTQYF. As DNA, the CDR3 is TGTGCCAGCAGGATAGCGGGGTTTACAGATACGCAGTATTTT.

This clonotype was seen repeatedly, ten times or more. In DNA form, the CDR3 reads TGTGCCAGCTCATCCCAAAAGGGGTCGCTTTCCTACAATGAGCAGTTCTTC. It yields the protein CASSSQKGSLSYNEQFF. The chain recombines TRBV18 with TRBJ2-1, with a tentative D call TRBD1 (5 bases). Germline CDR1 and CDR2: KGHSH and LQKENI. The CDR3 runs to 17 residues. V gave up 5 bases and J gave up 1 base, with 18 bases separating them.

The V and J genes are TRBV5-1 and TRBJ1-1; no reliable D call. Per the germline V gene, CDR1 is SGHRS and CDR2 is YFSETQ. The CDR3 runs to 14 residues. Between the trimmed V and J ends, which lost 3 bases and 1 base, there was a span of 10 bases. CDR3 nucleotides: TGCGCCAGCAGCTCCGCCGACAAGAACACTGAAGCTTTCTTT. Translated, it gives CASSSADKNTEAFF.

This clonotype was recorded at least ten times. The rearrangement joins TRBV19 to TRBJ1-5, with D possibly being TRBD1 (5 bases). The CDR3 has 15 residues. V dropped 3 bases and J dropped 7 bases, with 16 bases sitting between them. The germline V gene has CDR1 LNHDA and CDR2 SQIVND (reference sequence). CDR3 loop: CASSIGSSGGQPQHF. Written as DNA, the CDR3 is TGTGCCAGTAGTATTGGGAGTTCCGGGGGGCAGCCCCAGCATTTT.

This clonotype was counted ten times or more. The genes are TRBV12-3 or TRBV12-4 and TRBJ2-7, with 7 nucleotides matching TRBD2. The CDR3 runs 13 residues. V lost 8 bases, J lost 2 bases, and 6 bases stayed unmatched. This CDR3 is CASSGGTTYEQYF. In DNA, the CDR3 is TGTGCCAGCTCGGGAGGCACCACCTACGAGCAGTACTTC.

This clonotype was seen ten or more times. The chain uses TRBV7-2 and TRBJ2-3; D not resolved. Trimming removed 2 bases at V and 4 bases at J, with 10 bases between. Germline CDR1 and CDR2: SGHTA and FQGNSA. The CDR3 is made up of 14 amino acids. In nucleotides, the CDR3 is TGTGCCAGCAGCTTAATAGTGTTCGCAGATACGCAGTATTTT. Translating gives CASSLIVFADTQYF. The whole variable domain, remainder taken from reference TRBV7-2 and TRBJ2-3, is GAGVSQSPSNKVTEKGKDVELRCDPISGHTALYWYRQSLGQGLEFLIYFQGNSAPDKSGLPSDRFSAERTGGSVSTLTIQRTQQEDSAVYLCASSLIVFADTQYFGPGTRLTVL.